Sequencing of this T cell receptor beta chain was carried out in a study of T cell changes during pregnancy in multiple sclerosis (dated by TCRdb to between 2019 and 2020). Background on the whole study: The study looked at changes in the T cell repertoire across pregnancy in women with multiple sclerosis.

The method was the immunoSEQ multiplex PCR assay. Held by TCRdb, this immuneACCESS table contains in-frame sequences only and omits some clones. Under half of the omission traces to an unresolved V gene where checked; the cause of the rest is unknown. In this sample the table shows tens of thousands of clones, around 90% of which occur a single time. Together, the top ten hold 3.3% of the sample. As for this clone: The antigen it binds to is not known. Because the CDR3 is missing its conserved closing phenylalanine or tryptophan, this is likely a read error.

Including both end residues, the CDR3 is 15 amino acids long. This entry keeps only the CDR3 DNA: 45 bases, framed from base 1. Trimming accounts for 3 bases at V and 4 bases at J, while the number of junction bases matched to no gene is 5. CDR1 and CDR2 are drawn from the germline V gene: SNHLY, FYNNEI. This clonotype was sampled from a female donor in good health, enrolled as a control in a pregnancy study. The chain couples TRBV2 to TRBJ1-2, with 10 middle bases fitting TRBD1. The source material was peripheral blood, sampled in the first trimester of pregnancy. The CDR3 sequence is CASSEGQGLLYGYTL. The nucleotides are TGTGCCAGCAGTGAGGGACAGGGGCTCCTCTATGGCTACACCCTC.